This T cell receptor beta chain was retrieved from a study of T cells expressing NK-cell markers (dated by TCRdb to about 2020). Regarding the study in general: Three sorted T-cell subsets (CD3+CD56+NKG2C+, CD3+CD56+NKG2C- and CD3+CD56-NKG2C+) from about 8 donors had their TCR beta-chain repertoires profiled. The eight sequenced donors were randomly selected healthy volunteers, three men and five women. Seven of the eight sequenced donors were HCMV-seropositive and one was HCMV-seronegative. Sequencing of the libraries produced 2 x 150 bp reads on Illumina HiSeq 2000/2500, MiSeq or NextSeq.

Study-level results and caveats: Those dominant clonotypes were again the most abundant among CD3+CD56-NKG2C+ cells in four donors, at 28.3-60.1%. In a handful of donors, the dominant CD3+CD56+NKG2C+ clonotypes were found to rank among the top 10 CD8+ clonotypes and to make up roughly 1.0-7.0% of CD8+ T cells. Whether the expanded NKG2C-expressing T cell clones were specific for HCMV antigens was left unclear.

Spanning cysteine to phenylalanine, the CDR3 consists of 14 amino acids. No nucleotide data were recorded. The germline V gene gives CDR1 as MGHDK and CDR2 as SYGVNS. The reads were generated on an Illumina HiSeq 2000. TCR beta cDNA libraries were prepared using 5'RACE template switching, which introduced a universal primer site and unique molecular identifiers. Synthesis of cDNA was primed from the TCR beta constant segment and was followed by two consecutive PCR amplification steps. Per the authors' processing: MIGEC was used to demultiplex reads and group reads by UMI, and MiTCR was used to assemble and quantify clonotypes. To exclude erroneous sequences, only TCR cDNA sequences supported by at least two reads were retained. Downstream repertoire analysis used the tcR package, and clonotypes were matched across fractions by CDR3 nucleotide sequence plus V segment. VDJmatch was used to annotate antigen specificity against VDJdb, with one amino acid substitution allowed in CDR3. After reprocessing by TCRdb, each CDR3 protein sequence is one entry, and no DNA is given. The V and J calls were not made by the authors but by TCRdb's processing. For this sample, the table gives approximately 550,000 distinct CDR3 sequences. Roughly 3.4% of the sample goes to the ten largest clones.

HCMV-specific IgG was detected in serum with a commercial ELISA kit to determine HCMV serostatus. Peripheral blood mononuclear cells were isolated from blood by Ficoll density gradient centrifugation. For this clonotype: Its antigen remains unidentified.

The V and J genes are TRBV25-1 and TRBJ1-2; TCRdb names TRBD1, which stays unverified in the absence of DNA. The TCR was taken from a man younger than 30 in good health. Donor details come from another sample of the same person, matched by shared clones. Sequences were obtained from blood T cells: a sorted CD56 or NKG2C T cell subset, CD4+ or CD8+ T cells, or bulk PBMC T cells (not recorded which). For the CDR3, the sequence is CASAWTGVEFGYTF.